This paragraph reports one TCR beta chain. One end of the junction varies from germline; a read error may be responsible. These data belong to a study of response to subunit inactivated influenza vaccine. Germline V lookup: CDR1 SGHRS, CDR2 YFSETQ. The CDR3 has 13 amino acids. TCRdb processed the RT-PCR reads anew with MiXCR; each CDR3 protein has one entry. The sample records 150,000 to 200,000 distinct CDR3 sequences, about 11% being singletons. The chain couples TRBV5-1 to TRBJ2-2; 7 bases map to TRBD2. The sequence was collected from a man between 50 and 59 years old who received an inactivated influenza vaccine. Sequencing used non-naive T cells sorted from PBMCs, obtained roughly 6 weeks after vaccination. Written as DNA, the CDR3 is TGCGCCAGCAGCCCCGGGGGGACCGAGGAGCTGTTTTTT. Protein: CASSPGGTEELFF.